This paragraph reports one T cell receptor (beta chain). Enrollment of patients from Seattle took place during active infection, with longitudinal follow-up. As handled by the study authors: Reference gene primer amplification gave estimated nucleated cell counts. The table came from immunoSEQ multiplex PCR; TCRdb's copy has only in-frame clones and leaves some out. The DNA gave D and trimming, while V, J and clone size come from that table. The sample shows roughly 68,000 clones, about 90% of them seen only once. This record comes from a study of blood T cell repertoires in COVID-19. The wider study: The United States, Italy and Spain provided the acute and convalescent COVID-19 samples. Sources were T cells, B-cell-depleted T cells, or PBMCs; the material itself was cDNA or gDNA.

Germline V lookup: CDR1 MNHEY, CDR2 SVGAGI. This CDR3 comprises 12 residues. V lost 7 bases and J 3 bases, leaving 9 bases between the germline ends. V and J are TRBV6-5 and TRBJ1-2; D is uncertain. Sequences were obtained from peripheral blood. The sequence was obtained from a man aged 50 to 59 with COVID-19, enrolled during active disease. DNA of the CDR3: TGTGCCAGCAAAGGCGACTACTATGGCTACACCTTC. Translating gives CASKGDYYGYTF.